This T cell receptor (beta chain) was observed in a study of shared clonotypes between healthy human individuals. Study context: The study enrolled two women and three men aged 18 to 49.

Sequencing was performed with immunoSEQ multiplex PCR; in TCRdb, only in-frame clones are kept and a portion is missing. The sample includes 640,000 or so clones, around 72% of them seen just once. Germline V gene sequence: CDR1 SGHTA, CDR2 FQGNSA. This CDR3 is 17 amino acids long. V shed 6 bases, J shed 0 bases, and the junction held 7 bases outside the gene matches. The chain joins TRBV7-2 to TRBJ2-2, with 10 positions matching TRBD2. The clonotype comes from a woman aged 25-40 years in good health. Sequencing was done on a sample of memory CD4+ T cells sorted from blood. Subset meaning: CD45RA-negative fraction. CDR3 sequence (DNA): TGTGCCAGCAGGAAACCCCTAGCGGGGGCGAACACCGGGGAGCTGTTTTTT. This codes for CASRKPLAGANTGELFF.